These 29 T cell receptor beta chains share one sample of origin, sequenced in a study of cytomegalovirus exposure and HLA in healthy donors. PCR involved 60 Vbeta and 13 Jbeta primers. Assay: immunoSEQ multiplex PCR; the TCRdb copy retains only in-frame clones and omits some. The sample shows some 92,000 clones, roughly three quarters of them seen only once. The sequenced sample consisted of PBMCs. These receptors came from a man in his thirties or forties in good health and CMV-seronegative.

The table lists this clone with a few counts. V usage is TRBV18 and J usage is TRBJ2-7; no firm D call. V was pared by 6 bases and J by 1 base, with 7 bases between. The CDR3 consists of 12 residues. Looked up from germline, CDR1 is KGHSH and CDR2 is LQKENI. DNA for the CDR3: TGTGCCAGCTCTCCCCCGTCCTACGAGCAGTACTTC. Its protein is CASSPPSYEQYF.

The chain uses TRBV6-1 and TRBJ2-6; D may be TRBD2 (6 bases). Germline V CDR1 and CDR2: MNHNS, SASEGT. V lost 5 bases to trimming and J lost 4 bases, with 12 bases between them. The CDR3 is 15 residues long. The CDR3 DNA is TGTGCCAGCAGTCCGAGGGAGGAAGGGGCCAACGTCCTGACTTTC. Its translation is CASSPREEGANVLTF.

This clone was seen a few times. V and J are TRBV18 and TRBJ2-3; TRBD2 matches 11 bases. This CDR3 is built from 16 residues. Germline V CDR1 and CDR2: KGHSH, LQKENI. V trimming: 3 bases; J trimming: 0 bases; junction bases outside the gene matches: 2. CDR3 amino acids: CASSPLAGGSTDTQYF. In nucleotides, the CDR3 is TGTGCCAGCTCACCCCTAGCGGGGGGAAGCACAGATACGCAGTATTTT.

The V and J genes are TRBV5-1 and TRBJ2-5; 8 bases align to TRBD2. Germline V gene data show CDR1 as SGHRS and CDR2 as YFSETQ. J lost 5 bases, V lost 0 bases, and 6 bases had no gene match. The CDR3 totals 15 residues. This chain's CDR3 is CASSLALAGLETQYF. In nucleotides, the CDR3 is TGCGCCAGCAGCTTGGCCCTAGCGGGTTTGGAGACCCAGTACTTC.

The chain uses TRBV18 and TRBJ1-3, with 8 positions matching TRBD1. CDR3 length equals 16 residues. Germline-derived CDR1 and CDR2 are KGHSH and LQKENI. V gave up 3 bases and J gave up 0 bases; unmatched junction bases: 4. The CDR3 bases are TGTGCCAGCTCACCTCCGGGACAGGTCTCTGGAAACACCATATATTTT. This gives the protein CASSPPGQVSGNTIYF.

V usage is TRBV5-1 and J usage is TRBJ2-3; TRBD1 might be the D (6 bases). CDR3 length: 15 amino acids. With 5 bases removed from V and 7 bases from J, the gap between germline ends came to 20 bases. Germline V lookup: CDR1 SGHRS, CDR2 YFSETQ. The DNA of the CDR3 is TGCGCCAGCAGACCGAGGGGGTCTCAGTGGAATACGCAGTATTTT. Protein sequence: CASRPRGSQWNTQYF.

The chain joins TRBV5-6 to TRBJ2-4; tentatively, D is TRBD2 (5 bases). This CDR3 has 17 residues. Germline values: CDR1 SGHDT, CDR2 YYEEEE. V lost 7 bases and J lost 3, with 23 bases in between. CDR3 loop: CASSLNLLAGVKNIQYF. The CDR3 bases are TGTGCCAGCTCCCTTAATCTTCTAGCTGGGGTCAAAAACATTCAGTACTTC. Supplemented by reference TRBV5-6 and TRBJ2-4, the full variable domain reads DAGVTQSPTHLIKTRGQQVTLRCSPKSGHDTVSWYQQALGQGPQFIFQYYEEEERQRGNFPDRFSGHQFPNYSSELNVNALLLGDSALYLCASSLNLLAGVKNIQYFGAGTRLSVL.

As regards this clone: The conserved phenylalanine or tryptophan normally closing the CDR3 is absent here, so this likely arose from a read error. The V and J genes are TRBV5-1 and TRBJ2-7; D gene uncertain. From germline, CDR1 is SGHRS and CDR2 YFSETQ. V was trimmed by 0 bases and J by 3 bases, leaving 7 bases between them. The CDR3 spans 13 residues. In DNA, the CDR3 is TGCGCCAGCAGCTTGGAGGTAAACTACGAGCAGTACCTC. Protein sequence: CASSLEVNYEQYL.

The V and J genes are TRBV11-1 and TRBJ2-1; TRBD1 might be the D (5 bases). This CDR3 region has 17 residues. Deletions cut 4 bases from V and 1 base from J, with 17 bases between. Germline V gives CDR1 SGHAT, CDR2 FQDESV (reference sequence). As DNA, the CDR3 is TGTGCCAGCAGCTCACACGGACGGACAAAATCCTACAATGAGCAGTTCTTC. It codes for CASSSHGRTKSYNEQFF.

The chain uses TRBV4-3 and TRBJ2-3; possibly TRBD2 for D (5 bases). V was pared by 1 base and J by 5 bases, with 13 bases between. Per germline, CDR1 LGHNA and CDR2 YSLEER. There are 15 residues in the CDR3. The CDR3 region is CASSQATGIRDTQYF. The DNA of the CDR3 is TGCGCCAGCAGCCAAGCGACGGGGATTAGAGATACGCAGTATTTT.

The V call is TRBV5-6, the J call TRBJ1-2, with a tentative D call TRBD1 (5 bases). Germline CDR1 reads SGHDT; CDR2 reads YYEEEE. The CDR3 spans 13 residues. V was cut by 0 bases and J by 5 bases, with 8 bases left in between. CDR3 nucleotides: TGTGCCAGCAGCTTGGGACAGCTTTATGGCTACACCTTC. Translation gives CASSLGQLYGYTF.

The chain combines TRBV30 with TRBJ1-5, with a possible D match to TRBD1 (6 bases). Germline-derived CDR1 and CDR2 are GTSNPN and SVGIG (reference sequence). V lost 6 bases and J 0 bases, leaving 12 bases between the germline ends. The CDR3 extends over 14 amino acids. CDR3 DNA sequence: TGTGCCTGCACCCGGGACACTAGCAATCAGCCCCAGCATTTT. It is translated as CACTRDTSNQPQHF.

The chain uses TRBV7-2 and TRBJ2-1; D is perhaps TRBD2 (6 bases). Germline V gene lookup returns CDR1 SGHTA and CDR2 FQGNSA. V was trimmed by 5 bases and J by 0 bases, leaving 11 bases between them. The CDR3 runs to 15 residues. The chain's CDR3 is CASSPLTSSYNEQFF. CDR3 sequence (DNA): TGTGCCAGCAGCCCCCTGACTAGCTCCTACAATGAGCAGTTCTTC. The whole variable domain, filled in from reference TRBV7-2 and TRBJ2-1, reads GAGVSQSPSNKVTEKGKDVELRCDPISGHTALYWYRQSLGQGLEFLIYFQGNSAPDKSGLPSDRFSAERTGGSVSTLTIQRTQQEDSAVYLCASSPLTSSYNEQFFGPGTRLTVL.

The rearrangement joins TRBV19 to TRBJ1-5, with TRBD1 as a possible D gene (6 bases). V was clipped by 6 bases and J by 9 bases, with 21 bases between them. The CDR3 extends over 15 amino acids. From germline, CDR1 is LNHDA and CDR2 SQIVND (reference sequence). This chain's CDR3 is CASRTEQGFSGPQHF. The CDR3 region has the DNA TGTGCCAGTAGGACCGAACAGGGCTTTAGTGGGCCCCAGCATTTT.

CDR3 loop: CASSAELAGGPGETQYF. For the CDR3, the DNA is TGTGCCAGCAGCGCCGAACTAGCGGGGGGGCCCGGAGAGACCCAGTACTTC. The chain uses TRBV9 and TRBJ2-5, with 13 positions matching TRBD2. Germline V gives CDR1 SGDLS, CDR2 YYNGEE. Trimming at V came to 3 bases and at J to 4 bases, leaving 9 bases not matched to a gene. The CDR3 extends over 17 amino acids.

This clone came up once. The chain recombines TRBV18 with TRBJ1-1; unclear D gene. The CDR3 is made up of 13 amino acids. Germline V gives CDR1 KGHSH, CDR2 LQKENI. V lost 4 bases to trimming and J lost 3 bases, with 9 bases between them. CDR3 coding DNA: TGTGCCAGCTCACGCGGCGGATACACTGAAGCTTTCTTT. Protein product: CASSRGGYTEAFF.

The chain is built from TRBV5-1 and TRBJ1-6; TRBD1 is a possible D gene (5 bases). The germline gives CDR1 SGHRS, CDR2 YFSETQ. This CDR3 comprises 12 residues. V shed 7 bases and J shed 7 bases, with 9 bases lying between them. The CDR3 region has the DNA TGCGCCAGCCGGGGGAACAATTCACCCCTCCACTTT. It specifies CASRGNNSPLHF.

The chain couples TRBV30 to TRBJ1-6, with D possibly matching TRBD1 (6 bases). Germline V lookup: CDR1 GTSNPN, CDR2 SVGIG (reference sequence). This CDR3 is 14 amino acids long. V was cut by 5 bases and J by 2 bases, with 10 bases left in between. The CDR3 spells CAWAGVAYNSPLHF. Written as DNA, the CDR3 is TGTGCCTGGGCAGGGGTAGCCTATAATTCACCCCTCCACTTT.

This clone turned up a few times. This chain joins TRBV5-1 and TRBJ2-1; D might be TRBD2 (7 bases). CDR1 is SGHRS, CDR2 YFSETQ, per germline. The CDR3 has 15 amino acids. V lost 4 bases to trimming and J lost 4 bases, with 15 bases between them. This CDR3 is CASSTTGGVYNEQFF. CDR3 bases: TGCGCCAGCAGCACTACGGGGGGCGTTTACAATGAGCAGTTCTTC.

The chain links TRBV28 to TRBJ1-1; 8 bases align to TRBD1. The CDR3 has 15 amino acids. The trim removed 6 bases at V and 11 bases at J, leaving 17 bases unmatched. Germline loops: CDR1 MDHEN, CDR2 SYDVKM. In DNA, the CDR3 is TGTGCCAGCAGCCCTATACCGGACAGGGACTTAGGGGCTTTCTTT. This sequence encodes CASSPIPDRDLGAFF.

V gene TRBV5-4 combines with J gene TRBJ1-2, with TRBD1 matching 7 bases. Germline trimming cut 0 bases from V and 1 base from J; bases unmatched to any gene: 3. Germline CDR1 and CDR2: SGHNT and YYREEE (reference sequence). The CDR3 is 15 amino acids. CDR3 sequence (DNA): TGTGCCAGCAGCTTGGCCAACAGGGGTAACTATGGCTACACCTTC. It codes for CASSLANRGNYGYTF.

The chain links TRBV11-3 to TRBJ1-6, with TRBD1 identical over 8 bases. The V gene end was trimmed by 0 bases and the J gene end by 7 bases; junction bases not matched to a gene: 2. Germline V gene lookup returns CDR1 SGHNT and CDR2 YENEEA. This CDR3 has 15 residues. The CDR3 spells CASSLDDRGNSPLHF. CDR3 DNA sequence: TGTGCCAGCAGCTTAGATGACAGGGGCAATTCACCCCTCCACTTT.

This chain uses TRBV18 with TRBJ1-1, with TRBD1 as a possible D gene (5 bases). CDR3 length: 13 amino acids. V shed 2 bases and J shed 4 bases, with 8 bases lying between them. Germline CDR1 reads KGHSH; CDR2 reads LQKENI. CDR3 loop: CASSPATVTEAFF. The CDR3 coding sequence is TGTGCCAGCTCACCAGCGACAGTCACTGAAGCTTTCTTT.

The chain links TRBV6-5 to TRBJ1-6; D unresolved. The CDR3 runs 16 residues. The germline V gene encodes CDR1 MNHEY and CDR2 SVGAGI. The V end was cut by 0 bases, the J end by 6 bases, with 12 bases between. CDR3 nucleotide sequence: TGTGCCAGCAGTTACTCGAGTGGCGGCAGTAATTCACCCCTCCACTTT. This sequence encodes CASSYSSGGSNSPLHF.

CDR3 DNA: TGTGCCAGCGGCGATCCGACAGGGGCGGTTTACGAGCAGTACTTC. It codes for CASGDPTGAVYEQYF. The chain uses TRBV28 and TRBJ2-7, with 8 bases lining up with TRBD1. V lost 8 bases to trimming and J lost 4 bases; unmatched junction nucleotides: 13. Per the germline V gene, CDR1 is MDHEN and CDR2 is SYDVKM. CDR3 length: 15 amino acids. Drawing the rest from reference TRBV28 and TRBJ2-7, the complete variable domain is DVKVTQSSRYLVKRTGEKVFLECVQDMDHENMFWYRQDPGLGLRLIYFSYDVKMKEKGDIPEGYSVSREKKERFSLILESASTNQTSMYLCASGDPTGAVYEQYFGPGTRLTVT.

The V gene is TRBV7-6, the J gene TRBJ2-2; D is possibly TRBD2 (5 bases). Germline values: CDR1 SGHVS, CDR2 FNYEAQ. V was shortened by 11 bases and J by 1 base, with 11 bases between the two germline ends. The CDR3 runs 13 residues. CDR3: CAAGELNTGELFF. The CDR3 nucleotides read TGTGCCGCCGGGGAGCTGAACACCGGGGAGCTGTTTTTT.

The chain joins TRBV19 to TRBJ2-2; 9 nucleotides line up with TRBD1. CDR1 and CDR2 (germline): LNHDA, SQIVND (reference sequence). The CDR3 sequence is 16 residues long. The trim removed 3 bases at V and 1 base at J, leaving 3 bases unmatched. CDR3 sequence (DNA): TGTGCCAGTAGTATCGGGACAGGGATGAACACCGGGGAGCTGTTTTTT. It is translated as CASSIGTGMNTGELFF.

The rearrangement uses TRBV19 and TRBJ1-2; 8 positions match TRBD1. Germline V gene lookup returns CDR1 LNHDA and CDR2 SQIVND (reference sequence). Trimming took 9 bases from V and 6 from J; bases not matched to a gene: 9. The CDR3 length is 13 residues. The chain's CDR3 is CASAPTGENGYTF. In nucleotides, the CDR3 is TGTGCCAGCGCACCGACAGGGGAGAATGGCTACACCTTC.

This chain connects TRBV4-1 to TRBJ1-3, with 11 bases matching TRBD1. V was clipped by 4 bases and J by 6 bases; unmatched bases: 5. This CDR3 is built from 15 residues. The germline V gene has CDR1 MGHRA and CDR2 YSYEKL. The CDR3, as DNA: TGCGCCAGCAGCCCGGGACAGGGGGGGATAAACACCATATATTTT. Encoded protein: CASSPGQGGINTIYF.